This record looks at one T cell receptor (beta chain) sequence and its context. Original processing methods: Researchers report that nucleated cell counts were estimated from reference gene primer amplification. Method: immunoSEQ multiplex PCR; TCRdb's copy keeps in-frame clones and lacks some. The D gene and trimming were derived from the DNA, and the V and J assignments and clone size from that table. The data show more than 200,000 clones, with roughly 91% seen just once and more than 3.5% held by the top ten. The sample belongs to a study of blood T cell repertoires in COVID-19. Whole-study context: The United States, Italy and Spain provided the acute and convalescent COVID-19 samples.

Participant-reported clinical history was the basis for cohort assignment. Two negative PCRs, clearance, or symptom resolution had been documented for recovered Cohort 3 donors. The CDR3 contains 16 residues. Germline V CDR1 and CDR2: PRHDT, FYEKMQ (reference sequence). V shed 2 bases and J shed 4 bases, with 18 bases lying between them. The material sequenced was PBMCs or T cells enriched from blood (not recorded which). This TCR derives from a woman aged 25-40 years who had recovered from COVID-19. This chain connects TRBV13 to TRBJ2-7; perhaps TRBD2 as D (7 bases). For the CDR3, the DNA is TGTGCCAGCAGCTTATTCGTCTCCGGGGGGCGGTACGAGCAGTACTTC. It specifies CASSLFVSGGRYEQYF.